These 2 T cell receptor beta chains were sequenced from one sample in a study of T cells in Graves' hyperthyroidism and ophthalmopathy. Amplification yielded TCR beta CDR3 regions, with RNA transcripts as the source. Carried out on the TCR CDR3, a first-round RT-PCR used the HTBI primer set. TCRdb re-called the multiplex PCR reads through MiXCR, storing one row per CDR3 protein. The table lists over 450,000 distinct CDR3 sequences, around 14% of them singletons, with under 20% in the top ten. The sequencing sample was made of blood. The receptors were gathered from a woman aged 18-35 years with Graves' hyperthyroidism.

This clonotype was observed at least ten times. This chain uses TRBV12-3 or TRBV12-4 with TRBJ2-7; D ambiguous. The CDR3 extends over 12 amino acids. The V and J ends lost 3 bases and 3 bases respectively, with 6 bases between them. The CDR3 region has the DNA TGTGCCAGCAGTTTCGGCAACTACGAGCAGTACTTC. Encoded protein: CASSFGNYEQYF.

The sample holds many counts of this clonotype. The CDR3 protein is CASSLGLAAGSTDTQYF. The CDR3 DNA is TGTGCCAGCAGCTTGGGGCTGGCCGCGGGAAGCACAGATACGCAGTATTTT. This chain connects TRBV5-5 to TRBJ2-3; a weak D match, TRBD2 (6 bases). CDR1 is SGHKS and CDR2 is YYEKEE in the germline V gene (reference sequence). Trimming cost V 0 bases and J 0 bases, with 14 bases left between them. This CDR3 comprises 17 residues.